Below, one TCR beta chain is given with its context. Germline lookup yields CDR1 SGHNT and CDR2 YYREEE (reference sequence). The CDR3 has 17 residues. Germline trimming cut 0 bases from V and 2 bases from J; bases unmatched to any gene: 5. As originally analysed: Estimation of nucleated cell counts relied on the amplification of reference gene primers. TCRdb's copy holds only in-frame clones and misses some; the assay was immunoSEQ multiplex PCR. Clone size and the V and J calls come from that table; the DNA yielded D and trimming. The data contain 150,000 or so clones, around 89% of them singletons. This sample stems from a study of blood T cell repertoires in COVID-19.

The specimen was peripheral blood. V usage is TRBV5-4 and J usage is TRBJ2-3, with TRBD2 matching over 11 bases. This TCR was recovered from a man aged 55 to 70 with active or convalescent COVID-19. Here the CDR3 DNA reads TGTGCCAGCAGCTTGGTGCTAGCGGGGGGATTCACAGATACGCAGTATTTT. Its protein product is CASSLVLAGGFTDTQYF.